This TCR beta chain is drawn from a study of beta chain features in type 1 diabetes. Sequencing targeted expressed TCRB transcripts, as all isolated RNA had been reverse transcribed. Produced via immunoSEQ multiplex PCR; TCRdb's table is partial and in-frame only. The table has about 340,000 clones, under 8.5% seen once; the top ten hold 0.44%. V was cut by 3 bases and J by 12 bases, with 18 bases left in between. CDR1 is SGHTA and CDR2 is FQGNSA in the germline V gene. The CDR3 runs to 14 residues. This clone was detected only a few times. Sequencing was done on a sample of central memory CD4+ T cells from blood. The genes are TRBV7-2 and TRBJ2-1; D possibly matches TRBD1 or TRBD2 (6 bases each). This sequence originates from a woman aged 18-29 years in good health. As DNA, the CDR3 is TGTGCCAGCAGCTTCGAGGGGGGCCGGATGGGGCAGTTCTTC. It codes for CASSFEGGRMGQFF.